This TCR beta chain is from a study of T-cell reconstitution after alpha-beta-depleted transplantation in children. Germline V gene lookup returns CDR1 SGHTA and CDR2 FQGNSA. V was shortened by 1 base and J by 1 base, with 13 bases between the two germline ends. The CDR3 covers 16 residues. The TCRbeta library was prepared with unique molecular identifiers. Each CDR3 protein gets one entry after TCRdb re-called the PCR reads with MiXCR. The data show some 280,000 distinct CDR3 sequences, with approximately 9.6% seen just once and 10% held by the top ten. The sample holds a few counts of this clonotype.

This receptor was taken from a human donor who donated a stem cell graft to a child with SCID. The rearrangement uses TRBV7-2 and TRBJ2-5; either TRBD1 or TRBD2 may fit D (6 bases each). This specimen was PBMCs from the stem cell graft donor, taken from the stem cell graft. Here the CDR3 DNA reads TGTGCCAGCAGCTTAGTCTATCGGGGGCTCCAAGAGACCCAGTACTTC. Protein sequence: CASSLVYRGLQETQYF.